This is a list of T cell receptor beta chains from one sample in a study of CD8+CD57+ T cells in acquired aplastic anemia. TCRdb analysed the reads with MiXCR anew, one entry per CDR3 protein. Of about 180,000 distinct CDR3 sequences in the sample, 48% are singletons; the top ten hold 1.8%. The sequenced sample consisted of sorted CD4+, CD8+, or CD8+CD57+ T cells (not recorded which) from PBMCs. Receptor source: a human donor with aplastic anemia. CDR3s include the opening cysteine and the closing phenylalanine or tryptophan. The D gene is left open where the match is weak. The size of a clone is reported for some rows only, either as once, few or many, or as a class for expanded clones.

size,D,V,J,DNA,CDR3
-,-,TRBV10-3,TRBJ1-5,TGTGCCATCTCAAGGGCCAACAATCAGCCCCAGCATTTT,CAISRANNQPQHF
-,-,TRBV20-1,TRBJ2-7,TGCAGTGCTAGAGTAGGCGGATACGAGCAGTACTTC,CSARVGGYEQYF
many,TRBD2,TRBV5-6,TRBJ2-2,TGTGCCAGCAGCGGAATTACGCGGGGGGGCCCCCGGGAGCTGTTTTTT,CASSGITRGGPRELFF
few,TRBD2,TRBV3-1,TRBJ2-2,TGTGCCAGCAGCCCGCCGACTAGCGGGAGAACCGGGGAGCTGTTTTTT,CASSPPTSGRTGELFF
-,-,TRBV15,TRBJ1-4,TGTGCCACCAGCAATCTGGGAATGGGTAATGAAAAACTGTTTTTT,CATSNLGMGNEKLFF
-,TRBD2,TRBV11-2,TRBJ2-1,TGTGCCAGCAGCCCGGGGGCGGGGGGGCCGAGGTTCTATGAGCAGTTCTTC,CASSPGAGGPRFYEQFF
few,-,TRBV20-1,TRBJ1-2,TGCAGTGCCAGCAGTCCACTTCAGGGGAACTATGGCTACACCTTC,CSASSPLQGNYGYTF
few,TRBD2,TRBV24-1,TRBJ2-7,TGTGCCACCAGTGATGGGGCGGGAGATGCCTACGAGCAGTACTTC,CATSDGAGDAYEQYF
-,TRBD2,TRBV15,TRBJ2-5,TGTGCCACCAGCAGAGATCGGAGAGCTAGCGGGATTCAAGAGACCCAGTACTTC,CATSRDRRASGIQETQYF
many,TRBD1,TRBV18,TRBJ1-6,TGTGCCAGCTCCCGAGACAGGGTGAATAATTCACCCCTCCACTTT,CASSRDRVNNSPLHF
few,-,TRBV15,TRBJ1-5,TGTGCCACCAGCAGAGACTACAGTAACAATCAGCCCCAGCATTTT,CATSRDYSNNQPQHF
-,-,TRBV5-1,TRBJ2-7,TGCGCCAGCAGCTCGACAGGTCCTTATGAGCAGTACTTC,CASSSTGPYEQYF
few,TRBD1,TRBV25-1,TRBJ2-1,TGTGCCAGCAGTGGAAAACAGGGACAGAGCTCCTACAATGAGCAGTTCTTC,CASSGKQGQSSYNEQFF
many,TRBD1,TRBV9,TRBJ1-1,TGTGCCAGCAGCGTAGAGGGGGCGGACACTGAAGCTTTCTTT,CASSVEGADTEAFF
-,-,TRBV7-2,TRBJ2-3,TGTGCCAGCAGCCTAGGGCCCGGGGGCGCGGGCACAGATACGCAGTATTTT,CASSLGPGGAGTDTQYF
-,TRBD1,TRBV28,TRBJ1-2,TGTGCCAGCAGTTGGCGGGACAGGAAAACCTATGGCTACACCTTC,CASSWRDRKTYGYTF
-,-,TRBV2,TRBJ2-7,TGTGCCAGCAGCCCTAAACAGGGCCATTACGAGCAGTACTTC,CASSPKQGHYEQYF
-,-,TRBV20-1,TRBJ2-7,TGCAGTGCTACGACAGCCACCTACGAGCAGTACTTC,CSATTATYEQYF
many,-,TRBV3-1,TRBJ1-1,TGTGCCAGCAGCCCCGGACAGTCGAAGACTGAAGCTTTCTTT,CASSPGQSKTEAFF
-,TRBD2,TRBV20-1,TRBJ2-5,TGCAGTGCTAGAGATTTGGCGGGGGGGCAGAAGGAGACCCAGTACTTC,CSARDLAGGQKETQYF
many,-,TRBV4-3,TRBJ2-7,TGCGCCAGCAGCCAAGATTTGGCGGAGGGGGATGAGCAGTACTTC,CASSQDLAEGDEQYF
-,-,TRBV15,TRBJ1-6,TGTGCCACCAGCCCGCGTGGGGGGACTAATTCACCCCTCCACTTT,CATSPRGGTNSPLHF
-,-,TRBV6-5,TRBJ2-5,TGTGCCAGCAGTTCAATACGGGGCCGTCTAGAGACCCAGTACTTC,CASSSIRGRLETQYF
many,-,TRBV19,TRBJ1-2,TGTGCCAGTATTCTTCGGGGGAGTGGGAACTATGGCTACACCTTC,CASILRGSGNYGYTF
once,TRBD2,TRBV15,TRBJ2-7,TGTGCCACCAGCAGAGACTTCATTCGGACTAGCGGGAGGGCCTACGAGCAGTACTTC,CATSRDFIRTSGRAYEQYF